The 15 T cell receptor beta chains listed next were all sequenced from one sample in a study of blood T cell repertoires in COVID-19. Only in-frame clones appear in the TCRdb table, and some are missing; sequencing was by immunoSEQ multiplex PCR. The sample carries fewer than 500,000 clones, approximately 90% recorded once. The sample was peripheral blood. These receptors all stem from a woman between 25 and 40 years old with acute or convalescent COVID-19.

J is TRBJ2-1 and V is TRBV24-1; 9 bases line up with TRBD1. Germline values: CDR1 KGHDR, CDR2 SFDVKD. The CDR3 totals 14 residues. V lost 7 bases, J lost 7 bases, and 7 bases stayed unmatched. The CDR3 bases are TGTGCCACCAGGGGGACAGGGTTATCAAATGAGCAGTTCTTC. It is translated as CATRGTGLSNEQFF.

The rearrangement links TRBV9 to TRBJ2-1; D possibly corresponds to TRBD2 (7 bases). V was shortened by 0 bases and J by 8 bases, with 15 bases between the two germline ends. Germline V gives CDR1 SGDLS, CDR2 YYNGEE. CDR3 length: 15 residues. DNA of the CDR3: TGTGCCAGCAGCGTAGGGGGGGGCAGGGCCCATGAGCAGTTCTTC. Amino acid sequence: CASSVGGGRAHEQFF.

The V call is TRBV19, the J call TRBJ1-5; D is perhaps TRBD1 (5 bases). The CDR3 contains 14 residues. Trimming pared 5 bases from V and 8 bases from J, leaving 16 bases between. Germline loops: CDR1 LNHDA, CDR2 SQIVND (reference sequence). The CDR3 reads CASSPAGRLEPQHF. The DNA for the CDR3 is TGTGCCAGTAGTCCTGCAGGGAGGCTGGAGCCCCAGCATTTT.

This rearrangement joins TRBV7-6 to TRBJ2-5; 9 nucleotides match TRBD2. Germline-derived CDR1 and CDR2 are SGHVS and FNYEAQ. CDR3 length: 17 amino acids. The junction had 8 bases not matched to a gene; V was cut back by 2 bases and J by 1 base. The DNA of the CDR3 is TGTGCCAGCAGCTTATATCCGGAGCGGGGGGCCCAAGAGACCCAGTACTTC. Amino acids: CASSLYPERGAQETQYF.

The V call is TRBV9, the J call TRBJ1-3; maybe TRBD1 (6 bases). CDR1 and CDR2 (germline): SGDLS, YYNGEE. Trimming removed 0 bases from V and 1 base from J, with 17 bases in between. This CDR3 has 18 residues. CDR3 bases: TGTGCCAGCAGCGTAGGAATCAGTGGACAGTGGTCTGGAAACACCATATATTTT. It encodes CASSVGISGQWSGNTIYF.

The rearrangement links TRBV4-1 to TRBJ2-7, with 7 bases lining up with TRBD1. This CDR3 contains 15 residues. V shed 1 base and J 4 bases; nucleotides not matched to a gene: 7. Germline values: CDR1 MGHRA, CDR2 YSYEKL. Here the CDR3 reads CASSQVRAGGYEQYF. CDR3 nucleotides: TGCGCCAGCAGCCAAGTTCGGGCAGGGGGATACGAGCAGTACTTC.

The chain joins TRBV24-1 to TRBJ2-3; perhaps TRBD2 as D (5 bases). Trimming took 1 base from V and 0 from J, leaving 10 bases between them. CDR3 length equals 16 residues. Germline values: CDR1 KGHDR, CDR2 SFDVKD. Here the CDR3 DNA reads TGTGCCACCAGTGATTTCTCCGGGGAGAGCACAGATACGCAGTATTTT. Translating it yields CATSDFSGESTDTQYF.

The V call is TRBV2, the J call TRBJ2-3; 7 bases agree with TRBD2. The CDR3 extends over 16 amino acids. With V trimmed by 6 bases and J by 0 bases, 9 bases remained unmatched. CDR1 and CDR2 from the germline V gene are SNHLY and FYNNEI. CDR3 amino acids: CASRIDEAGSTDTQYF. Here the CDR3 DNA reads TGTGCCAGCAGGATAGACGAAGCGGGGAGCACAGATACGCAGTATTTT. The variable domain in full, with the rest retrieved from reference TRBV2 and TRBJ2-3, is EPEVTQTPSHQVTQMGQEVILRCVPISNHLYFYWYRQILGQKVEFLVSFYNNEISEKSEIFDDQFSVERPDGSNFTLKIRSTKLEDSAMYFCASRIDEAGSTDTQYFGPGTRLTVL.

The rearrangement uses TRBV6-5 and TRBJ2-7; TRBD1 aligns across 10 bases. In germline, CDR1 is MNHEY, CDR2 SVGAGI. This CDR3 is built from 15 residues. J lost 4 bases, V lost 6 bases, and 9 bases had no gene match. The CDR3 region is CASSRTGGSMYEQYF. DNA of the CDR3: TGTGCCAGCAGCCGGACAGGGGGATCTATGTACGAGCAGTACTTC.

The chain links TRBV7-8 to TRBJ1-1, with D possibly TRBD1 on 5 matching bases. V was shortened by 8 bases and J by 9 bases, with 25 bases between the two germline ends. The CDR3 contains 15 residues. Germline V gives CDR1 SGHVS, CDR2 FQNEAQ. This CDR3 is CASLTPEQGTVKAFF. The DNA of the CDR3 is TGTGCCAGCCTTACACCAGAGCAGGGCACGGTGAAAGCTTTCTTT.

The genes are TRBV5-5 and TRBJ1-1; unclear D gene. Germline assignment: CDR1 SGHKS and CDR2 YYEKEE (reference sequence). V lost 6 bases, J lost 6 bases, and 18 bases lay in between. The CDR3 loop spans 14 amino acids. The CDR3 spells CASKNAQIAAEAFF. CDR3 DNA: TGTGCCAGCAAAAATGCCCAGATAGCCGCTGAAGCTTTCTTT.

The V call is TRBV7-3, the J call TRBJ1-1, with D possibly TRBD1 on 5 matching bases. Germline V gene data show CDR1 as SGHTA and CDR2 as FQGTGA. V lost 2 bases and J 1 base, leaving 11 bases between the germline ends. CDR3 length: 15 amino acids. The CDR3 sequence: CASSLRAGRNTEAFF. CDR3 nucleotide sequence: TGTGCCAGCAGCTTACGTGCAGGGCGGAACACTGAAGCTTTCTTT.

The chain couples TRBV25-1 to TRBJ2-5; D might be TRBD2 (5 bases). Germline V gene data show CDR1 as MGHDK and CDR2 as SYGVNS. V shed 4 bases and J shed 3 bases, with 6 bases lying between them. The CDR3 is 12 amino acids. The DNA of the CDR3 is TGTGCCAGCAGTGCGGGGAAAGAGACCCAGTACTTC. Translating it yields CASSAGKETQYF. The full variable domain, rest sourced from reference TRBV25-1 and TRBJ2-5, is EADIYQTPRYLVIGTGKKITLECSQTMGHDKMYWYQQDPGMELHLIHYSYGVNSTEKGDLSSESTVSRIRTEHFPLTLESARPSHTSQYLCASSAGKETQYFGPGTRLLVL.

The V call is TRBV28, the J call TRBJ2-7; TRBD2 aligns across 14 bases. Germline lookup yields CDR1 MDHEN and CDR2 SYDVKM. This CDR3 is built from 17 residues. With V trimmed by 5 bases and J by 4 bases, 10 bases remained unmatched. This CDR3 reads CASSASSGTSGGYEQYF. The CDR3 DNA follows: TGTGCCAGCAGTGCCTCCTCAGGGACTAGCGGGGGATACGAGCAGTACTTC. Filled out from reference TRBV28 and TRBJ2-7, the complete variable domain reads DVKVTQSSRYLVKRTGEKVFLECVQDMDHENMFWYRQDPGLGLRLIYFSYDVKMKEKGDIPEGYSVSREKKERFSLILESASTNQTSMYLCASSASSGTSGGYEQYFGPGTRLTVT.

This rearrangement joins TRBV6-4 to TRBJ2-1, with 7 bases fitting TRBD1. The CDR3 totals 16 residues. V lost 7 bases, J lost 6 bases, and 15 bases stayed unmatched. The V gene's germline CDR1 is MRHNA and CDR2 SNTAGT. CDR3 region: CASTPRQGINVNEQFF. Written as DNA, the CDR3 is TGTGCCAGCACCCCCAGACAGGGAATAAATGTCAATGAGCAGTTCTTC.